Below are 10 T cell receptor beta chains sequenced from a single sample in a study of Ad26.COV2.S vaccination and SARS-CoV-2 variants. The treatment denotes: around 19 received Ad26.COV2.S at low or high dose, single or two shots; 5 received placebo; per-sample allocation not given. Specimen acquisition occurred on day 63 following the initial vaccine or placebo injection. This table comes from immunoSEQ multiplex PCR, and its TCRdb copy is limited to in-frame clones, with some not included. The table shows around 400,000 clones, with around 82% occurring only once. Specimen: peripheral blood, collected in a trial of Ad26.COV2.S vaccine versus placebo. All receptors derive from a person between 18 and 60 years old who received the Ad26.COV2.S COVID-19 vaccine or a placebo.

This chain links TRBV9 with TRBJ2-1, with a possible D match to TRBD2 (5 bases). The CDR3 runs to 13 residues. Germline V CDR1 and CDR2: SGDLS, YYNGEE. Trimming took off 3 bases at V and 3 bases at J, with 7 bases between the two ends. CDR3 DNA: TGTGCCAGCAGCGCCCGGGACTACAATGAGCAGTTCTTC. Its protein product is CASSARDYNEQFF.

Turning to this clone: This sample also contains other DNA sequences that code for the same CDR3. The V gene is TRBV29-1, the J gene TRBJ1-5; TRBD1 might be the D (6 bases). Trimming stripped 6 bases from V and 1 base from J, with 10 bases between. The germline CDR1 and CDR2 sequences are SQVTM and ANQGSEA. This CDR3 has 13 amino acids. The CDR3 spells CSVGRGSNQPQHF. Written as DNA, the CDR3 is TGCAGCGTGGGCAGGGGCAGCAATCAGCCCCAGCATTTT. Based on the CDR3 plus reference TRBV29-1 and TRBJ1-5, the full variable domain is SAVISQKPSRDICQRGTSLTIQCQVDSQVTMMFWYRQQPGQSLTLIATANQGSEATYESGFVIDKFPISRPNLTFSTLTVSNMSPEDSSIYLCSVGRGSNQPQHFGDGTRLSIL.

This chain uses TRBV7-6 with TRBJ2-2; D remains unclear. The CDR3 length is 14 residues. Germline V lookup: CDR1 SGHVS, CDR2 FNYEAQ. The V and J ends lost 5 bases and 1 base respectively, with 8 bases between them. This CDR3 reads CASSEFENTGELFF. DNA for the CDR3: TGTGCCAGCAGCGAATTCGAGAACACCGGGGAGCTGTTTTTT. The full variable domain, completed using reference TRBV7-6 and TRBJ2-2, is GAGVSQSPRYKVTKRGQDVALRCDPISGHVSLYWYRQALGQGPEFLTYFNYEAQQDKSGLPNDRFSAERPEGSISTLTIQRTEQRDSAMYRCASSEFENTGELFFGEGSRLTVL.

This rearrangement joins TRBV6-5 to TRBJ2-3, with D perhaps assigned TRBD1 or TRBD2 (5 bases each). This CDR3 region has 15 residues. V was clipped by 7 bases and J by 4 bases, with 18 bases between them. The germline CDR1 and CDR2 sequences are MNHEY and SVGAGI. This CDR3 reads CASTAAGGGADTQYF. The CDR3 nucleotides are TGTGCCAGCACCGCGGCCGGTGGGGGTGCAGATACGCAGTATTTT.

The chain is built from TRBV6-5 and TRBJ1-2; D call uncertain. CDR3 length: 14 residues. The V and J ends lost 2 bases and 3 bases respectively, with 10 bases between them. Germline loops: CDR1 MNHEY, CDR2 SVGAGI. CDR3 DNA: TGTGCCAGCAGTTACCTGCCCAGAGACTATGGCTACACCTTC. Encoded protein: CASSYLPRDYGYTF.

The chain has TRBV6-2 or TRBV6-3 and TRBJ1-2; the D is unclear. The CDR3 is made up of 16 amino acids. Deletions cut 2 bases from V and 3 bases from J, with 16 bases between. Germline-derived CDR1 and CDR2 are MNHEY and SVGEGT. The CDR3 region is CASSYPTGEGYYGYTF. CDR3 bases: TGTGCCAGCAGTTACCCTACCGGAGAGGGATACTATGGCTACACCTTC.

The J gene is TRBJ2-1, the V gene TRBV5-4, with 10 bases that match TRBD2. Germline CDR1 reads SGHNT; CDR2 reads YYREEE (reference sequence). The length of the CDR3 is 17 residues. J gave up 6 bases and V 0 bases, and 9 bases lay outside the gene matches. The CDR3 reads CASSLGSGRAPGNEQFF. Here the CDR3 DNA reads TGTGCCAGCAGCTTGGGGAGCGGGAGGGCCCCTGGCAATGAGCAGTTCTTC. Full variable domain (rest looked up from reference TRBV5-4 and TRBJ2-1): ETGVTQSPTHLIKTRGQQVTLRCSSQSGHNTVSWYQQALGQGPQFIFQYYREEENGRGNFPPRFSGLQFPNYSSELNVNALELDDSALYLCASSLGSGRAPGNEQFFGPGTRLTVL.

This sequence joins TRBV29-1 and TRBJ2-7, with D perhaps matching TRBD1 or TRBD2 (6 bases each). The germline V gene encodes CDR1 SQVTM and CDR2 ANQGSEA. V dropped 7 bases and J dropped 3 bases, with 19 bases sitting between them. This CDR3 comprises 14 residues. The CDR3 sequence is CSASVGGPLYEQYF. CDR3 nucleotide sequence: TGCAGCGCCTCCGTTGGGGGGCCCCTCTACGAGCAGTACTTC.

The chain employs TRBV2 and TRBJ1-1; D gene uncertain. V lost 6 bases and J lost 1, with 12 bases in between. CDR1 and CDR2 from the germline V gene are SNHLY and FYNNEI. The CDR3 is 14 residues long. The CDR3 loop reads CASSSLLGNTEAFF. CDR3 sequence (DNA): TGTGCCAGCAGCTCATTATTGGGGAACACTGAAGCTTTCTTT.

V and J are TRBV5-1 and TRBJ1-2; D is unclear. CDR1 and CDR2 from the germline V gene are SGHRS and YFSETQ. V shed 4 bases and J shed 8 bases, with 15 bases lying between them. CDR3 length equals 13 residues. DNA of the CDR3: TGCGCCAGCAGCGGGGATTCTCTAGGAGGCTACACCTTC. Its protein is CASSGDSLGGYTF.